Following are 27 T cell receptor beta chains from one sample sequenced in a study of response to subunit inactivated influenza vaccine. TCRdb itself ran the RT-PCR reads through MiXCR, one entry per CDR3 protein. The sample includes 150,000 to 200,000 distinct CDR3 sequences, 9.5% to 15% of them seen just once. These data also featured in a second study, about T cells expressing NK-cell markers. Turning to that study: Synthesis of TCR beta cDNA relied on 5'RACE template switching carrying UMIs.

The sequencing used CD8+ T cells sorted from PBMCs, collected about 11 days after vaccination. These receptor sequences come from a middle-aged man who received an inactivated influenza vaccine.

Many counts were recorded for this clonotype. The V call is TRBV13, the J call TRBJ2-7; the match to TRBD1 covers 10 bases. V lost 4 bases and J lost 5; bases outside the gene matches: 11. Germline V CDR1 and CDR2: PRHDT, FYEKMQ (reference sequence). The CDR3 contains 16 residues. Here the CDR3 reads CASSYITGTGVHEQYF. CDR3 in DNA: TGTGCCAGCAGCTACATCACCGGGACAGGGGTGCACGAGCAGTACTTC.

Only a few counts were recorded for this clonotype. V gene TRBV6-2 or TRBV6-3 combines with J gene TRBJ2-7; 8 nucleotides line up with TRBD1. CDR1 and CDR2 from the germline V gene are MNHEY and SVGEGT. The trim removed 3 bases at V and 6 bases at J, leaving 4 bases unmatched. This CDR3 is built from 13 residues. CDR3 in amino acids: CASSYGQGGEQYF. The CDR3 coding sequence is TGTGCCAGCAGTTATGGACAGGGCGGCGAGCAGTACTTC.

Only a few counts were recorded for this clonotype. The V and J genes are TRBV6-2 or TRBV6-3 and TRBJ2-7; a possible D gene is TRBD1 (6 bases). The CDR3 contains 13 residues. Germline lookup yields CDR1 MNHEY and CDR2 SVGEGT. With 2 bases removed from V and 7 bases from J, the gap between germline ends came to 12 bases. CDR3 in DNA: TGTGCCAGCAGTTACACAGGGACCGAGGAGCAGTACTTC. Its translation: CASSYTGTEEQYF.

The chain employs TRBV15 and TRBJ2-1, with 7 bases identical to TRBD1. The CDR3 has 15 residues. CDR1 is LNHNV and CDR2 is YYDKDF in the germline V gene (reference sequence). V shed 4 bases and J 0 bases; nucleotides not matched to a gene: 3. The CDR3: CATSNDRVSYNEQFF. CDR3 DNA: TGTGCCACCAGCAATGACAGGGTCTCCTACAATGAGCAGTTCTTC.

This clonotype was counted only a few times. The CDR3 DNA reads TGTGCCACCAGCAGAGATCGGCGGGAGGGCCCTCATGAGCAGTTCTTC. It translates to CATSRDRREGPHEQFF. This chain links TRBV15 with TRBJ2-1; 9 nucleotides align to TRBD2. With V trimmed by 0 bases and J by 8 bases, 8 bases remained unmatched. From germline, CDR1 is LNHNV and CDR2 YYDKDF (reference sequence). The CDR3 loop spans 16 amino acids. The variable domain in full, with the rest retrieved from reference TRBV15 and TRBJ2-1, is DAMVIQNPRYQVTQFGKPVTLSCSQTLNHNVMYWYQQKSSQAPKLLFHYYDKDFNNEADTPDNFQSRRPNTSFCFLDIRSPGLGDTAMYLCATSRDRREGPHEQFFGPGTRLTVL.

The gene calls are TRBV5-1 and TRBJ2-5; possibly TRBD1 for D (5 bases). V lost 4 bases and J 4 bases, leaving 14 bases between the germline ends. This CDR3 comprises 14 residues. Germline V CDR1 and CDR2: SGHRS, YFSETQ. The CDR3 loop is CASSLGWGGETQYF. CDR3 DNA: TGCGCCAGCAGCCTGGGTTGGGGCGGAGAGACCCAGTACTTC.

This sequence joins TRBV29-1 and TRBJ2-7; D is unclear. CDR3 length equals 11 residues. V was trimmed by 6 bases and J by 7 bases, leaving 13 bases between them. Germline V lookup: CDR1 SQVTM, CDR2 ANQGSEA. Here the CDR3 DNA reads TGCAGCGTAGCCAATAAGCGAGAGCAGTACTTC. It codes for CSVANKREQYF.

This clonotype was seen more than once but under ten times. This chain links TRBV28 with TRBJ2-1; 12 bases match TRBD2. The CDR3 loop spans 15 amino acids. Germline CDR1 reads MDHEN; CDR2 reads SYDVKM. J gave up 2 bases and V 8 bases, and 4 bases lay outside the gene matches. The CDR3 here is CASRRLAGAYNEQFF. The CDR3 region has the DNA TGTGCCAGCCGAAGACTAGCGGGAGCCTACAATGAGCAGTTCTTC.

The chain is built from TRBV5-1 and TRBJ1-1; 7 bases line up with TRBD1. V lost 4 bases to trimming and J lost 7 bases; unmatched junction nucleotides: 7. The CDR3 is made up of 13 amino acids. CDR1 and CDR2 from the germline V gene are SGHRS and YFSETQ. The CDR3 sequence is CASSAGTALEAFF. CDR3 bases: TGCGCCAGCAGCGCCGGGACAGCACTTGAAGCTTTCTTT.

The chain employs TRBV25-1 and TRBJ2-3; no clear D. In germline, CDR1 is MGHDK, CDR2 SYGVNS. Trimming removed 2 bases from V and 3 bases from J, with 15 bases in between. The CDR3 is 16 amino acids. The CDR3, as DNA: TGTGCCAGCAGTGAAAGCGTCTACTCCAATACAGATACGCAGTATTTT. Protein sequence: CASSESVYSNTDTQYF.

CDR3: CARGTLQETQYF. Here the CDR3 DNA reads TGTGCCAGGGGGACACTCCAAGAGACCCAGTACTTC. This chain joins TRBV6-2 or TRBV6-3 and TRBJ2-5; D is possibly TRBD1 (6 bases). V lost 9 bases, J lost 1 base, and 9 bases lay in between. Germline CDR1 and CDR2: MNHEY and SVGEGT. CDR3 length: 12 amino acids.

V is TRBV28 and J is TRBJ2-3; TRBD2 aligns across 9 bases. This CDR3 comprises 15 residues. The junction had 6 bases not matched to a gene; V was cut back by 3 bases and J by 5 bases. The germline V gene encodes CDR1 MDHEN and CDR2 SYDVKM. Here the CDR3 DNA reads TGTGCCAGCAGTTTGCTAGCGGGGTCCCAAGATACGCAGTATTTT. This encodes CASSLLAGSQDTQYF. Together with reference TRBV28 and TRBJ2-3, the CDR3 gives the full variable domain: DVKVTQSSRYLVKRTGEKVFLECVQDMDHENMFWYRQDPGLGLRLIYFSYDVKMKEKGDIPEGYSVSREKKERFSLILESASTNQTSMYLCASSLLAGSQDTQYFGPGTRLTVL.

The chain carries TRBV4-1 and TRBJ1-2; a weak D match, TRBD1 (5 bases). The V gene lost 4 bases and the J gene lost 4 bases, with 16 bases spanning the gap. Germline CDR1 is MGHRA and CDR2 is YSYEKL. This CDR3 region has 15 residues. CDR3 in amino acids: CASSPWDPGGYGYTF. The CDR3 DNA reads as TGCGCCAGCAGCCCGTGGGACCCCGGAGGCTATGGCTACACCTTC.

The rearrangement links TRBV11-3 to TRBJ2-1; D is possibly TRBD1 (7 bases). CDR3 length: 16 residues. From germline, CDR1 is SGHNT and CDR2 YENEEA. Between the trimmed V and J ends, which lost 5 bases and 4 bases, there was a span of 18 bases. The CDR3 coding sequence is TGTGCCAGCAGCGCGCGGGACAGCCCAACTTACAATGAGCAGTTCTTC. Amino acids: CASSARDSPTYNEQFF.

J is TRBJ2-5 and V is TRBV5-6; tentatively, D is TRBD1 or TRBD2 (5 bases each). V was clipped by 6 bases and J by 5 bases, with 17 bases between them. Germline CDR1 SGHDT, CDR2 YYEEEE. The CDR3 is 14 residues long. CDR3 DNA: TGTGCCAGCACCCTCCAGGGAGCTTCTGAGACCCAGTACTTC. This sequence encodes CASTLQGASETQYF.

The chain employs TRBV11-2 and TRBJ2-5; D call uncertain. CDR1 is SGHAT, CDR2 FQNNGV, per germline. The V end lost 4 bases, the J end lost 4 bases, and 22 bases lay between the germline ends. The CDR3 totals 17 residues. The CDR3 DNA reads TGTGCCAGCAGCTCAGTAGGTTGGACGGACGCAGCAGAGACCCAGTACTTC. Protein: CASSSVGWTDAAETQYF.

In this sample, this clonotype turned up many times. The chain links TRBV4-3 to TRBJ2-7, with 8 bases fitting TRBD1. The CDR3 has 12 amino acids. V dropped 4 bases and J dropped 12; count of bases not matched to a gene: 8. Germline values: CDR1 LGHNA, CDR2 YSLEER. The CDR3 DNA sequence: TGCGCCAGCAGCCCAACGACAGGGGCCTTGTACTTC. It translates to CASSPTTGALYF.

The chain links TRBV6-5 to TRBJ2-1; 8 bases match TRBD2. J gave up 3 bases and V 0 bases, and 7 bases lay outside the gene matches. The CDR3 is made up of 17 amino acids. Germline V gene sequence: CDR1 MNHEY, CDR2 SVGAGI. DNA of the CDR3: TGTGCCAGCAGTTACTCGAGCCGGACTAGCTTCTACAATGAGCAGTTCTTC. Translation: CASSYSSRTSFYNEQFF.

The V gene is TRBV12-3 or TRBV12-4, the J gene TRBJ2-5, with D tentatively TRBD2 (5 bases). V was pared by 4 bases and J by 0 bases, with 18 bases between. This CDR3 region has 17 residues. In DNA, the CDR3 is TGTGCCAGCAGTTGGAGGATCGGGGTAGGGTACCAAGAGACCCAGTACTTC. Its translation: CASSWRIGVGYQETQYF.

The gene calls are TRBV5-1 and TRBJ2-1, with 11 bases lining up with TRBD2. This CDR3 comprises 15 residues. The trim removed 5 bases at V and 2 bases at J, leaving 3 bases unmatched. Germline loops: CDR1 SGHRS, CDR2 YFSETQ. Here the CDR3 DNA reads TGCGCCAGCAGGGTAGCGGGAGGGCCCTACAATGAGCAGTTCTTC. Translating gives CASRVAGGPYNEQFF.

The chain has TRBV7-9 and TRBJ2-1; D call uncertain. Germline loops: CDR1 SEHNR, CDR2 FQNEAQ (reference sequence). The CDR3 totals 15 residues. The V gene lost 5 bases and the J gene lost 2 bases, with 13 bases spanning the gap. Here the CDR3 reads CASSVDISPYNEQFF. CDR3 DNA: TGTGCCAGCAGCGTCGATATCTCCCCCTACAATGAGCAGTTCTTC.

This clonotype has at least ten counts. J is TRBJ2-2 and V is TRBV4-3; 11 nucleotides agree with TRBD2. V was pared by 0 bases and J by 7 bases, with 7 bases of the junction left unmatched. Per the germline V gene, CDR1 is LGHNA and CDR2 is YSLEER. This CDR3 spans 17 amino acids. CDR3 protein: CASSQDWLAGGIGELFF. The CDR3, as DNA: TGCGCCAGCAGCCAAGATTGGCTAGCGGGAGGAATCGGGGAGCTGTTTTTT.

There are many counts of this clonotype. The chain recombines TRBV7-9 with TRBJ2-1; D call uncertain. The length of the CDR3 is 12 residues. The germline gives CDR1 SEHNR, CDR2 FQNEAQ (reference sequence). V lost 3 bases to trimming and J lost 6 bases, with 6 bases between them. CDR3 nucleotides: TGTGCCAGCAGCTTTAGTCCCAATGAGCAGTTCTTC. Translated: CASSFSPNEQFF.

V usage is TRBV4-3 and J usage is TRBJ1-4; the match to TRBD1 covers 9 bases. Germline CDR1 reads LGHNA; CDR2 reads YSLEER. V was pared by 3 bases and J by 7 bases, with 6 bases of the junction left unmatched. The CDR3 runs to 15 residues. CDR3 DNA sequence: TGCGCCAGCAGCCAGCCGGGACAGGGTTTTGAAAAACTGTTTTTT. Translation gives CASSQPGQGFEKLFF.

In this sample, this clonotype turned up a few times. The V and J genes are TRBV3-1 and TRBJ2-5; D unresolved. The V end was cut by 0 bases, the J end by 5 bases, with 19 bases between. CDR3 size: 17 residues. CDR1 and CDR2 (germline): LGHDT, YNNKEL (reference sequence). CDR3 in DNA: TGTGCCAGCAGCCAAGATGGGTTAGGGTTTCATTCGGAGACCCAGTACTTC. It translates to CASSQDGLGFHSETQYF.

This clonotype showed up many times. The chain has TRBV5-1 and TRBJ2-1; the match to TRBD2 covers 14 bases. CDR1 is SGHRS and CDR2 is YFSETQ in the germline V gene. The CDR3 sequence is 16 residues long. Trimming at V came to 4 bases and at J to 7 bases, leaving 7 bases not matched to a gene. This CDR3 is CASSLTGLAGANEQFF. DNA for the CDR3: TGCGCCAGCAGCCTTACGGGACTAGCGGGGGCAAATGAGCAGTTCTTC.

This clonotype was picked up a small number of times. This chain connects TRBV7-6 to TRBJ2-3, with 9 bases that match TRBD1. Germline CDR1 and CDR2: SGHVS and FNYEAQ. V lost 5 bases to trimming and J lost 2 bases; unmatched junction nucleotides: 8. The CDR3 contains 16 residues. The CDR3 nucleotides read TGTGCCAGCAGCCCTATAACAGGGGGCTCCACAGATACGCAGTATTTT. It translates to CASSPITGGSTDTQYF.